This T cell receptor beta chain was recorded in a study of human T cells and chemical hapten exposure. The CDR3 has 14 amino acids. CDR1 and CDR2 (germline): SGHRS, YFSETQ. The V end was cut by 2 bases, the J end by 5 bases, with 10 bases between. Via MiXCR, TCRdb re-called the RACE reads, giving one row per CDR3 protein. The table lists around 380,000 distinct CDR3 sequences, approximately 5% of them singletons. Only a few counts were recorded for this clonotype. The time point here: patch test 1, 2 weeks after DPC sensitization. Treatment denoted: therapeutic diphenylcyclopropenone sensitization with weekly scalp DPC.

The sample in question was whole blood, obtained in connection with sensitization to the hapten diphenylcyclopropenone (DPC). This TCR was sampled from a woman between 45 and 60 years old with alopecia areata. Some clones in this sample may be carry-over from other donors' samples. J is TRBJ1-4 and V is TRBV5-1, with a possible D match to TRBD1 (5 bases). The DNA for the CDR3 is TGCGCCAGCAGCTTTGGACAACAAAATGAAAAACTGTTTTTT. Its protein is CASSFGQQNEKLFF.